This passage covers 17 T cell receptor beta chains from one sample sequenced in a study of identical twins (dated by TCRdb to the mid-2010s). Library preparation employed 5' RACE. Sequencing was carried out with an Illumina HiSeq 2000. The public reads were reanalyzed by TCRdb: fastp trimming at Q25, MiXCR alignment, in-frame beta chains only. For every CDR3 protein sequence, its rows merge into one entry that carries the most common genes and DNA. This sample lists around 500,000 distinct CDR3 sequences; 12% to 15% were detected once. The leading ten clones occupy more than 0.5% of the sample. The sample was also reused in another study, on yellow fever vaccine responses in identical twins.

Input material: CD4+ T cells sorted from blood. The receptors come from a woman between 18 and 30 years old in good health.

This clonotype was counted only a few times. The chain couples TRBV28 to TRBJ2-3; 15 bases map to TRBD2. Germline V CDR1 and CDR2: MDHEN, SYDVKM. Trimming removed 6 bases from V and 5 bases from J; junction bases left unmatched: 6. This CDR3 is built from 16 residues. The CDR3 loop is CASRGLAGGRGDTQYF. DNA for the CDR3: TGTGCCAGCAGGGGACTAGCGGGAGGCCGGGGAGATACGCAGTATTTT.

The rearrangement joins TRBV7-9 to TRBJ2-7; TRBD1 might be the D (6 bases). Germline V gene data show CDR1 as SEHNR and CDR2 as FQNEAQ (reference sequence). The CDR3 length is 17 residues. V was trimmed by 4 bases and J by 0 bases, leaving 19 bases between them. The CDR3 loop is CASSSSPGTTSSYEQYF. The CDR3 DNA is TGTGCCAGCAGCTCATCCCCTGGGACAACGAGCTCCTACGAGCAGTACTTC.

This clonotype was detected only a few times. This chain joins TRBV18 and TRBJ2-7; TRBD1 aligns across 8 bases. Germline loops: CDR1 KGHSH, CDR2 LQKENI. This CDR3 is 15 amino acids long. Trimming cost V 3 bases and J 0 bases; bases outside gene matches: 4. The CDR3 protein is CASSPLDRVSYEQYF. The DNA of the CDR3 is TGTGCCAGCTCACCGCTGGACAGGGTCTCCTACGAGCAGTACTTC.

This chain connects TRBV30 to TRBJ1-1; D not certain. Germline loops: CDR1 GTSNPN, CDR2 SVGIG (reference sequence). V lost 2 bases and J 2 bases, leaving 6 bases between the germline ends. This CDR3 contains 12 residues. Written as DNA, the CDR3 is TGTGCCTGGAGTTCTAGAAACACTGAAGCTTTCTTT. It translates to CAWSSRNTEAFF.

The chain joins TRBV2 to TRBJ2-7, with unresolved D. In germline, CDR1 is SNHLY, CDR2 FYNNEI. The ends were cut back, 5 bases at V and 3 bases at J, with 8 bases in the middle. CDR3 size: 12 residues. CDR3 nucleotides: TGTGCCAGCAGTCCGGAAAACTACGAGCAGTACTTC. As protein: CASSPENYEQYF. The full variable domain, completed using reference TRBV2 and TRBJ2-7, is EPEVTQTPSHQVTQMGQEVILRCVPISNHLYFYWYRQILGQKVEFLVSFYNNEISEKSEIFDDQFSVERPDGSNFTLKIRSTKLEDSAMYFCASSPENYEQYFGPGTRLTVT.

This clonotype was seen many times. J is TRBJ1-1 and V is TRBV29-1; 9 nucleotides line up with TRBD1. The CDR3 consists of 14 residues. J gave up 2 bases and V 8 bases, and 9 bases lay outside the gene matches. CDR1 SQVTM and CDR2 ANQGSEA come from the germline V gene. The CDR3 loop is CSTPSGQGNTEAFF. The CDR3 DNA sequence: TGCAGCACCCCGTCGGGACAGGGAAACACTGAAGCTTTCTTT.

This clonotype was seen only a few times. The rearrangement joins TRBV28 to TRBJ1-2; D perhaps matches TRBD1 (5 bases). This CDR3 region has 13 residues. Germline V gene sequence: CDR1 MDHEN, CDR2 SYDVKM. V shed 1 base and J shed 2 bases, with 5 bases lying between them. In DNA, the CDR3 is TGTGCCAGCAGTTTATACAGGAACTATGGCTACACCTTC. Amino acids: CASSLYRNYGYTF.

This clonotype has more than one count but fewer than ten. The chain employs TRBV11-2 and TRBJ2-3; 7 nucleotides align to TRBD2. V was clipped by 5 bases and J by 8 bases; unmatched bases: 10. The length of the CDR3 is 14 residues. CDR1 is SGHAT and CDR2 is FQNNGV in the germline V gene. CDR3 residues: CASSNQLGGGTQYF. The DNA for the CDR3 is TGTGCCAGCAGCAACCAGTTGGGGGGGGGTACGCAGTATTTT.

This clonotype was observed a few times. The genes are TRBV7-3 and TRBJ1-5; D ambiguous. In germline, CDR1 is SGHTA, CDR2 FQGTGA. The length of the CDR3 is 13 residues. V lost 3 bases and J 9 bases, leaving 12 bases between the germline ends. The CDR3 here is CASSFSDGRPQHF. CDR3 DNA: TGTGCCAGCAGCTTTTCGGACGGCAGGCCCCAGCATTTT.

Only a few counts were recorded for this clonotype. The chain carries TRBV11-2 and TRBJ2-7, with D perhaps assigned TRBD1 or TRBD2 (5 bases each). CDR3 length: 15 amino acids. V was clipped by 2 bases and J by 0 bases, with 11 bases between them. Germline V gene data show CDR1 as SGHAT and CDR2 as FQNNGV. CDR3 sequence (DNA): TGTGCCAGCAGCTTACGGGGCTTCCGCTCCTACGAGCAGTACTTC. Translation: CASSLRGFRSYEQYF.

This clonotype was observed a handful of times. The chain is built from TRBV7-9 and TRBJ1-1, with TRBD1 as a possible D gene (5 bases). This CDR3 region has 13 residues. Trimming pared 1 base from V and 4 bases from J, leaving 7 bases between. CDR1 is SEHNR and CDR2 is FQNEAQ in the germline V gene (reference sequence). The CDR3 region has the DNA TGTGCCAGCAGCTTAGACAGGAGCACTGAAGCTTTCTTT. The encoded protein is CASSLDRSTEAFF.

The rearrangement links TRBV6-2 or TRBV6-3 to TRBJ2-1; 8 bases align to TRBD2. This CDR3 is built from 15 residues. Germline CDR1 reads MNHEY; CDR2 reads SVGEGT. The trim removed 3 bases at V and 4 bases at J, leaving 5 bases unmatched. The CDR3 is CASSYRTGGYNEQFF. The CDR3 nucleotides read TGTGCCAGCAGTTATAGAACGGGAGGGTACAATGAGCAGTTCTTC.

This rearrangement joins TRBV3-1 to TRBJ2-5; the D is unclear. Trimming cost V 0 bases and J 7 bases, with 15 bases left between them. The CDR3 consists of 15 residues. CDR1 LGHDT and CDR2 YNNKEL come from the germline V gene (reference sequence). The CDR3 spells CASSQDTAGPGTQYF. CDR3 nucleotides: TGTGCCAGCAGCCAAGATACGGCAGGACCGGGGACCCAGTACTTC.

A few counts support this clonotype. V and J are TRBV12-5 and TRBJ2-1; D unclear. Looked up from germline, CDR1 is LGHNT and CDR2 is FRNRAP. V shed 0 bases and J shed 0 bases, with 15 bases lying between them. This CDR3 has 18 amino acids. CDR3 sequence (DNA): TGTGCTAGTGGTTTGGTACTCAAGGACGGCGGCTCCTACAATGAGCAGTTCTTC. Translation gives CASGLVLKDGGSYNEQFF.

The V call is TRBV6-1, the J call TRBJ2-1; 7 bases align to TRBD2. The junction had 7 bases not matched to a gene; V was cut back by 6 bases and J by 5 bases. CDR3 length: 14 residues. The germline gives CDR1 MNHNS, CDR2 SASEGT. DNA for the CDR3: TGTGCCAGCAGAAACGGACTAGTCAACAATGAGCAGTTCTTC. Translating gives CASRNGLVNNEQFF.

This clonotype was picked up many times. The chain couples TRBV5-1 to TRBJ2-2; D possibly uses TRBD1 or TRBD2 (6 bases each). The V gene's germline CDR1 is SGHRS and CDR2 YFSETQ. V lost 0 bases and J lost 2, with 8 bases in between. The CDR3 contains 15 residues. The CDR3 is CASSLDGGNTGELFF. CDR3 nucleotides: TGCGCCAGCAGCTTGGACGGGGGCAACACCGGGGAGCTGTTTTTT. The full variable domain, with the rest looked up from reference TRBV5-1 and TRBJ2-2, is KAGVTQTPRYLIKTRGQQVTLSCSPISGHRSVSWYQQTPGQGLQFLFEYFSETQRNKGNFPGRFSGRQFSNSRSEMNVSTLELGDSALYLCASSLDGGNTGELFFGEGSRLTVL.

The genes are TRBV20-1 and TRBJ2-7; 7 bases map to TRBD1. There are 13 residues in the CDR3. After removal of 6 bases from V and 2 bases from J, the junction contained 7 bases not matched to a gene. Per germline, CDR1 DFQATT and CDR2 SNEGSKA (reference sequence). The CDR3 DNA follows: TGCAGTGCCAGTGGACAGGTGACCTACGAGCAGTACTTC. Protein product: CSASGQVTYEQYF.